The 8 T cell receptor beta chains below come from one sample, sequenced in a study of blood T cells in healthy people across ages. A second PCR of about 6 to 11 cycles used a sample-barcoded 5' primer and a J-beta primer mix. In TCRdb, the 5' RACE reads were re-called with MiXCR into one record per CDR3 protein. This table holds around 1,000,000 distinct CDR3 sequences, around 25% found once. Another study also made use of these data, one on T cells of mothers and their children.

Sample: blood. These receptors were taken from a girl aged 2 to 10 in good health.

Written as DNA, the CDR3 is TGTGCCAGCAGTTCTTGGAACTACAATGAGCAGTACTTC. Translating gives CASSSWNYNEQYF. This sequence joins TRBV27 and TRBJ2-5; D gene uncertain. The V end lost 4 bases, the J end lost 11 bases, and 17 bases lay between the germline ends. Germline CDR1 is MNHEY and CDR2 is SMNVEV (reference sequence). The CDR3 length is 13 residues.

In its sample, this clonotype was seen a few times. This chain connects TRBV3-1 to TRBJ1-2; D is perhaps TRBD1 (5 bases). The CDR3 totals 12 residues. CDR1 and CDR2 (germline): LGHDT, YNNKEL (reference sequence). Deletions cut 4 bases from V and 8 bases from J, with 11 bases between. CDR3 loop: CASSPAGGGYTF. The CDR3 DNA follows: TGTGCCAGCAGCCCAGCCGGGGGAGGCTACACCTTC.

This clonotype was seen only a few times. The chain combines TRBV2 with TRBJ2-5; D uncertain. The last part of the DNA fits TRBJ2-7 better; the J call may be wrong. The CDR3 has 12 residues. CDR1 is SNHLY and CDR2 is FYNNEI in the germline V gene. Written as DNA, the CDR3 is TGTGCCAGCAGCCAACTGGTTTACGAGCAGTACTTC. As protein: CASSQLVYEQYF.

The chain employs TRBV12-3 or TRBV12-4 and TRBJ2-5; 8 positions agree with TRBD2. V dropped 9 bases and J dropped 7; count of bases not matched to a gene: 16. The CDR3 is 15 residues long. The CDR3 DNA is TGTGCCAGTAGCCTCGATAGCGGGGATGGAGGGACCCAGTACTTC. Amino acid sequence: CASSLDSGDGGTQYF.

CDR3 in amino acids: CASLGDNNEQFF. The CDR3 DNA follows: TGTGCCAGCCTAGGGGATAATAATGAGCAGTTCTTC. The rearrangement links TRBV6-5 to TRBJ2-5, with D possibly being TRBD1 (5 bases). The DNA end is a closer match to TRBJ2-1, so the J assignment may be wrong. This CDR3 comprises 12 residues. The germline V gene encodes CDR1 MNHEY and CDR2 SVGAGI.

The V gene is TRBV6-6, the J gene TRBJ2-7; D ambiguous. The ends were cut back, 0 bases at V and 3 bases at J, with 9 bases in the middle. This CDR3 is built from 14 residues. Germline values: CDR1 MNHNY, CDR2 SVGAGI (reference sequence). CDR3 in amino acids: CASSYSMEVYEQYF. For the CDR3, the DNA is TGTGCCAGCAGTTACTCGATGGAAGTCTACGAGCAGTACTTC.

This clonotype has a handful of counts. The chain has TRBV12-3 or TRBV12-4 and TRBJ2-1, with 10 bases matching TRBD2. Germline trimming cut 4 bases from V and 4 bases from J; bases unmatched to any gene: 10. There are 17 residues in the CDR3. Here the CDR3 DNA reads TGTGCCAGCAGTTCACTAGCGGGATTGACCGATTACAATGAGCAGTTCTTC. This encodes CASSSLAGLTDYNEQFF.

The genes are TRBV5-8 and TRBJ2-2; tentatively, D is TRBD2 (5 bases). V was cut by 7 bases and J by 0 bases, with 16 bases left in between. From germline, CDR1 is SGHTS and CDR2 YDEGEE. This CDR3 has 16 amino acids. Here the CDR3 reads CASPYFWGANTGELFF. The CDR3 nucleotides are TGTGCCAGCCCGTACTTTTGGGGAGCGAACACCGGGGAGCTGTTTTTT.